This TCR beta chain was documented in a study of spatial heterogeneity in lung cancer. Study-wide findings and caveats: It was found that expanded intratumoral alpha and beta TCR counts tracked tumor mutation counts.

Worth noting for this clonotype: What it recognizes is unknown. Just one base apart from a much larger clone, this may be a read error. This CDR3 fails to terminate in the conserved phenylalanine or tryptophan, so it likely reflects a read error. Because the library targeted alpha chains, this beta chain is an off-target read whose size means little.

Trimming removed 1 base from V and 6 bases from J, with 18 bases in between. This CDR3 has 17 residues. Per germline, CDR1 MNHEY and CDR2 SMNVEV (reference sequence). Each CDR3 protein is one row after TCRdb ran MiXCR on the 5' RACE reads. Of some 6,900 distinct CDR3 sequences detected, roughly an eighth appear once; the ten largest clones hold roughly 10%. Time point indicated: sample taken at primary tumor resection. The sequencing here drew on lung tumor tissue, taken at surgery. This sequence originates from a male donor with early-stage non-small cell lung cancer. The chain couples TRBV27 to TRBJ2-2; a weak D match, TRBD2 (6 bases). The CDR3 region is CASSLLGLAIGAGELFC. In nucleotides, the CDR3 is TGTGCCAGCAGTTTATTGGGGCTAGCGATAGGTGCCGGGGAGCTGTTTTGT.